This is a list of T cell receptor beta chains from one sample in a study of T cell responses to AZD1222 COVID-19 vaccine. Assay used: immunoSEQ multiplex PCR; TCRdb lists only in-frame clones, some missing. This table has around 140,000 clones, more than 80% appearing once. Sample: peripheral blood, taken on day 0 of AZD1222 vaccination. The origin of the receptors is an adult in good health. Both conserved end residues are part of each CDR3. A D gene is named only where the DNA matches it firmly. Some rows mark clone size as missing; the rest say once, few, many or name a class of expanded clone.

v_gene	j_gene	abundance	d_gene	CDR3nt	CDR3aa
TRBV5-6	TRBJ2-1	few	TRBD2	TGTGCCAGCAGCTTGGTAGCGGGGGGGCCAAATGAGCAGTTCTTC	CASSLVAGGPNEQFF
TRBV27	TRBJ2-2	NA	TRBD2	TGTGCCAGCAGTTTATATCGGCGGGAGGGATATAACGGGGAGCTGTTTTTT	CASSLYRREGYNGELFF
TRBV6-5	TRBJ1-6	NA	TRBD1	TGTGCCAGCAGTTACTCCAGGGACAGGGTTAATTCACCCCTCCACTTT	CASSYSRDRVNSPLHF
TRBV11-2	TRBJ1-1	NA	NA	TGTGCCACGAGGGGGGGAACTGAAGCTTTCTTT	CATRGGTEAFF
TRBV3-1/TRBV3-2	TRBJ2-2	NA	NA	TGTGCCAGCAGCTCTCCAGAGGGGTTTTTGAGGACCGGGGAGCTGTTTTTT	CASSSPEGFLRTGELFF
TRBV2	TRBJ2-5	NA	TRBD1	TGTGCCAACCTGGGTCGACAGGGGCTGCAAGAGACCCAGTACTTC	CANLGRQGLQETQYF
TRBV12-3/TRBV12-4	TRBJ1-2	NA	NA	TGTGCCAGCAGGGCCTCGGCGGCCTATGGCTACACCTTC	CASRASAAYGYTF
TRBV6-4	TRBJ2-1	NA	TRBD2	TGTGCCAGCAGCGGACTAGCGGGGGATGAGCAGTTCTTC	CASSGLAGDEQFF
TRBV5-6	TRBJ2-1	NA	TRBD2	TGTGCCAGCAGCCGAAGACTAGCGGGCTCCTACAATGAGCAGTTCTTC	CASSRRLAGSYNEQFF
TRBV6-5	TRBJ1-2	NA	NA	TGTGCCAGCAGAACAGGGCCCCCCTATGGCTACACCTTC	CASRTGPPYGYTF
TRBV6-5	TRBJ1-1	NA	NA	TGTGCCAGCAGTTACGAGTGGCGGAACACTGAAGCTTTCTTT	CASSYEWRNTEAFF
TRBV18	TRBJ2-5	NA	TRBD2	TGTGCCAGCTCCTCGGGGGGGAGAGAGACCCAGTACTTC	CASSSGGRETQYF
TRBV3-1/TRBV3-2	TRBJ1-2	NA	TRBD1	TGTGCCAGCAGCCAAGATGGGCTACAGGGGGTAATCGGCTACACCTTC	CASSQDGLQGVIGYTF
TRBV4-2	TRBJ2-7	NA	NA	TGTGCCAGCAGCCAAGACGTAACAGGGCAAGGAGAGCAGTACTTC	CASSQDVTGQGEQYF
TRBV6-1	TRBJ1-2	NA	TRBD1	TGTGCCAGCAGTGAACAGGGGGCGGTGGGTGGCTACACCTTC	CASSEQGAVGGYTF
TRBV6-5	TRBJ1-6	NA	NA	TGTGCCAGCAGTTACGAGGGTAATTCACCCCTCCACTTT	CASSYEGNSPLHF
TRBV12-3/TRBV12-4	TRBJ2-7	NA	NA	TGTGCCAGCAGTTTGCGCGTGGCCTACGAGCAGTACTTC	CASSLRVAYEQYF
TRBV28	TRBJ1-1	once	TRBD1	TGTGCCAGCAGTTTATCGGGGACAGGGGGCCGGAGGACTGAAGCTTTCTTT	CASSLSGTGGRRTEAFF
TRBV28	TRBJ1-5	NA	TRBD1	TGTGCCAGCAGGTCTCTCCCTTACAGGACAGGAAAGCCCCAGCATTTT	CASRSLPYRTGKPQHF
TRBV4-2	TRBJ1-1	NA	NA	TGTGCCAGCAGCCAAGAGGTCTTGAACACTGAAGCTTTCTTT	CASSQEVLNTEAFF
TRBV19	TRBJ1-5	NA	TRBD1	TGTGCCAGTAGTAAAGATGGGGACAGGGTTAGGGATCAGCCCCAGCATTTT	CASSKDGDRVRDQPQHF
TRBV6-4	TRBJ1-1	NA	TRBD1	TGTGCCAGCAGCCCGGACAGGGCGGGTGAAGCTTTCTTT	CASSPDRAGEAFF
TRBV2	TRBJ1-1	NA	NA	TGTGCCAGCAGTGTCGTGTCTGTAGGGAACACTGAAGCTTTCTTT	CASSVVSVGNTEAFF
TRBV7-2	TRBJ1-6	NA	NA	TGTGCCAGCAGCTTAGACCGCACCAGGGCGAGCTCCTATAATTCACCCCTCCACTTT	CASSLDRTRASSYNSPLHF
TRBV3-1/TRBV3-2	TRBJ1-2	NA	NA	TGTGCCAGCAGCCCAAGGTGGGACGGGGGCTATGGCTACACCTTC	CASSPRWDGGYGYTF
TRBV4-1	TRBJ1-3	NA	NA	TGCGCCAGCAGCCAAGTGAGGGAACTCTCTGGAAACACCATATATTTT	CASSQVRELSGNTIYF
TRBV9	TRBJ2-1	NA	TRBD2	TGTGCCAGCAGCGCCGGGGCTAGCGGGAATCTTTACTCCTACAATGAGCAGTTCTTC	CASSAGASGNLYSYNEQFF
TRBV30	TRBJ2-7	NA	NA	TGTGCCTGGAGTGTCCAGCGGAGCGCCAGCTCCTACGAGCAGTACTTC	CAWSVQRSASSYEQYF
TRBV6-4	TRBJ2-1	few	NA	TGTGCCAGCAGTGACTCGACTACCAATGAGCAGTTCTTC	CASSDSTTNEQFF
TRBV28	TRBJ1-1	NA	TRBD1	TGTGCCAGCAGCCTCGACAGGGGACTCACTGAAGCTTTCTTT	CASSLDRGLTEAFF
TRBV3-1/TRBV3-2	TRBJ2-5	NA	NA	TGTGCCAGCAGCCAGGTGCTTTCGGGACTCCAAGAGACCCAGTACTTC	CASSQVLSGLQETQYF
TRBV18	TRBJ1-6	NA	NA	TGTGCCAGCAGCGGGAGGTCTAATAATTCACCCCTCCACTTT	CASSGRSNNSPLHF
TRBV11-2	TRBJ1-1	NA	NA	TGTGCCAGCAACCTACCAGGGGTGAACACTGAAGCTTTCTTT	CASNLPGVNTEAFF
TRBV5-1	TRBJ1-1	NA	NA	TGCGCCAGCAGCTTGGACGTAGCTGGTCGGATGAACACTGAAGCTTTCTTT	CASSLDVAGRMNTEAFF
TRBV28	TRBJ1-3	NA	NA	TGTGCCAGCAGTTCCCGCCACCTTAAAATCCCGCCAAAACTCTCTGGAAACACCATATATTTT	CASSSRHLKIPPKLSGNTIYF
TRBV30	TRBJ1-6	NA	NA	TGTGCCTGGAAGCCGGGGGTGTATAATTCACCCCTCCACTTT	CAWKPGVYNSPLHF
TRBV7-3	TRBJ2-7	NA	NA	TGTGCCAGCAGCTCCGGGCAGGGTCATGGAGAGCAGTACTTC	CASSSGQGHGEQYF
TRBV19	TRBJ2-3	NA	TRBD2	TGTGCCAGTAGTATAGTAGCGGGGGGGGCTCCAGATACGCAGTATTTT	CASSIVAGGAPDTQYF
TRBV2	TRBJ2-1	NA	NA	TGTGCCAGCAGTGATTGGTACTCCCTTGGGGGTGAGCAGTTCTTC	CASSDWYSLGGEQFF
TRBV5-1	TRBJ2-7	NA	NA	TGCGCCAGCAGGCTGACAAATATCCACGAGCAGTACTTC	CASRLTNIHEQYF
TRBV6-6	TRBJ1-2	NA	NA	TGTGCCAGCAGTTACGGCGGGTATGGCTACACCTTC	CASSYGGYGYTF